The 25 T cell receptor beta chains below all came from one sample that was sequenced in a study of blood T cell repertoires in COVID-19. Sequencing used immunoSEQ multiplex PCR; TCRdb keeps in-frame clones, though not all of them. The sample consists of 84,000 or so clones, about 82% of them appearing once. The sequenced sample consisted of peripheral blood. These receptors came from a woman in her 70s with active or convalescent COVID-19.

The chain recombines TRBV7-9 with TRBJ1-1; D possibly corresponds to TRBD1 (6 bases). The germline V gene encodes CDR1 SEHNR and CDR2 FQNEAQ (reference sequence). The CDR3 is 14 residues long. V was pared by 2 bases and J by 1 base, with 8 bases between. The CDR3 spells CASSLQGTNTEAFF. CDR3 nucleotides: TGTGCCAGCAGCTTACAGGGGACGAACACTGAAGCTTTCTTT.

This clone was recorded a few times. DNA for the CDR3: TGTGCCAGCAGAGCCGGGACAGGGGGCTATGGCTACACCTTC. Translated, it gives CASRAGTGGYGYTF. The chain links TRBV6-6 to TRBJ1-2; 11 bases fit TRBD1. Germline lookup yields CDR1 MNHNY and CDR2 SVGAGI (reference sequence). The J segment lost 4 bases and the V segment lost 6 bases, leaving 4 bases of the junction unmatched. The CDR3 totals 14 residues.

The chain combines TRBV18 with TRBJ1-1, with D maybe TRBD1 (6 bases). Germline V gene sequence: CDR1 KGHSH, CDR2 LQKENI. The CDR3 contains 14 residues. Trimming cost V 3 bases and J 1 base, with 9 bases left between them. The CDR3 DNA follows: TGTGCCAGCTCACCCCGACAGGAGAACACTGAAGCTTTCTTT. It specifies CASSPRQENTEAFF.

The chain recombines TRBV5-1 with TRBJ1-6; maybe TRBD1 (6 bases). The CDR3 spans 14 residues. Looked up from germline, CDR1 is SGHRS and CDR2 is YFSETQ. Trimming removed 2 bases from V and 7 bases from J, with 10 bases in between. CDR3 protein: CASSFGTQNSPLHF. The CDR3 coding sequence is TGCGCCAGCAGCTTTGGGACACAAAATTCACCCCTCCACTTT.

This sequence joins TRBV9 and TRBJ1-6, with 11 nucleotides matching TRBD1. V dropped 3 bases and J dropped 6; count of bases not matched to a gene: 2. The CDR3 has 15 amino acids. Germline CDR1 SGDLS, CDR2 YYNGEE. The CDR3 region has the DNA TGTGCCAGCAGCGCGGGACAGGGGGGTAATTCACCCCTCCACTTT. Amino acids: CASSAGQGGNSPLHF.

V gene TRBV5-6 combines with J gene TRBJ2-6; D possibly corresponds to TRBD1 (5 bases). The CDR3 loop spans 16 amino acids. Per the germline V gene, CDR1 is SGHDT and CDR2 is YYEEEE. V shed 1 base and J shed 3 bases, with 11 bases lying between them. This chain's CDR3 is CASSLWQGVGANVLTF. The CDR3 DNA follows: TGTGCCAGCAGCTTGTGGCAGGGTGTTGGGGCCAACGTCCTGACTTTC.

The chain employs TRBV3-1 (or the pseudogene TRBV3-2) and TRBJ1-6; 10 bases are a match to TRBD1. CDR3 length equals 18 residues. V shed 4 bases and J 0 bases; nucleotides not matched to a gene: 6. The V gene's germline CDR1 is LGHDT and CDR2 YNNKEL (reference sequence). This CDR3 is CASSRGTGASSYNSPLHF. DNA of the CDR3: TGTGCCAGCAGCCGTGGGACAGGGGCCAGCTCCTATAATTCACCCCTCCACTTT.

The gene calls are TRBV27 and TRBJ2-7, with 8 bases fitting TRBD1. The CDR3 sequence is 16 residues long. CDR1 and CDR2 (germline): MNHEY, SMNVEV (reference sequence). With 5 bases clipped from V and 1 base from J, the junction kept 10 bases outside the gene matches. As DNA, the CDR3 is TGTGCCAGCAGTCGACAGGGGTTGCCGAGTTCCTACGAGCAGTACTTC. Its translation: CASSRQGLPSSYEQYF.

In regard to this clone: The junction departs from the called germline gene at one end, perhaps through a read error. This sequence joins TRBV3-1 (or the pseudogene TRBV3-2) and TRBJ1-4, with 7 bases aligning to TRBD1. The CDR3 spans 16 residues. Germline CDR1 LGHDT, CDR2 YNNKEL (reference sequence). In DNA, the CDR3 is TGTGCCAGCAGCCTAGTTCCCGGGACAGCTAACGAAAAACTGTTTTTT. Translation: CASSLVPGTANEKLFF.

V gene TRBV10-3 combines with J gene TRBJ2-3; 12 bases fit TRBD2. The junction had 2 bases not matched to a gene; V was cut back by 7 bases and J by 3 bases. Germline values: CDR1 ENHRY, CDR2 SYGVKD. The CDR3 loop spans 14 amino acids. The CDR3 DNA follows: TGTGCCATCACTAGCGGGGGGGCTACAGATACGCAGTATTTT. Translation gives CAITSGGATDTQYF.

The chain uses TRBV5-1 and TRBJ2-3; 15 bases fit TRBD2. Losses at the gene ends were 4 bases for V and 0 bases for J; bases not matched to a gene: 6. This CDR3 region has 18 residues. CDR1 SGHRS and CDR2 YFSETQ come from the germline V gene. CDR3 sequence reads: CASSLRTSGGGSTDTQYF. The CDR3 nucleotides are TGCGCCAGCAGCCTCCGGACTAGCGGGGGGGGTAGCACAGATACGCAGTATTTT.

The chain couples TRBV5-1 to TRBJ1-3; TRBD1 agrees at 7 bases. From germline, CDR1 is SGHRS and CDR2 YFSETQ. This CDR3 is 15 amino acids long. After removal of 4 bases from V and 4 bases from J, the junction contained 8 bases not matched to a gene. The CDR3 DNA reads TGCGCCAGCAGCACTACGGGACAGCTAGGAAACACCATATATTTT. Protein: CASSTTGQLGNTIYF.

CDR3 region: CASSVFGTAQETQYF. Written as DNA, the CDR3 is TGTGCCAGCAGTGTCTTTGGGACAGCCCAAGAGACCCAGTACTTC. The chain uses TRBV2 and TRBJ2-5; 7 nucleotides agree with TRBD1. V gave up 4 bases and J gave up 1 base; unmatched junction bases: 6. The germline V gene encodes CDR1 SNHLY and CDR2 FYNNEI. The CDR3 sequence is 15 residues long.

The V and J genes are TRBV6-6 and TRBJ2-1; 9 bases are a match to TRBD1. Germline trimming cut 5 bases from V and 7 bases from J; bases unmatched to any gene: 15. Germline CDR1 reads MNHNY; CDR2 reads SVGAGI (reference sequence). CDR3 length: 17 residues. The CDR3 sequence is CASSPPPERQGVNEQFF. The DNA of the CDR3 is TGTGCCAGCAGTCCCCCCCCCGAACGACAGGGGGTGAATGAGCAGTTCTTC.

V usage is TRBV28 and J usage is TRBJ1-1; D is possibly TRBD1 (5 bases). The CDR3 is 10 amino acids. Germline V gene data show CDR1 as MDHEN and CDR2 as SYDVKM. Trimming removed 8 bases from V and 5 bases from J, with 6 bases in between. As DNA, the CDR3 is TGTGCCAGCCAGGGAACTGAAGCTTTCTTT. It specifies CASQGTEAFF.

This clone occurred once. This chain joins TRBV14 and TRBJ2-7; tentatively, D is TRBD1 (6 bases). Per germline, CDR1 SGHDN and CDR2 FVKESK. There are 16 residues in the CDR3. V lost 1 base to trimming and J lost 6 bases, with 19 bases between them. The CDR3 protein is CASSQVPGALGGEQYF. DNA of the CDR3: TGTGCCAGCAGCCAAGTGCCAGGGGCCTTAGGAGGCGAGCAGTACTTC.

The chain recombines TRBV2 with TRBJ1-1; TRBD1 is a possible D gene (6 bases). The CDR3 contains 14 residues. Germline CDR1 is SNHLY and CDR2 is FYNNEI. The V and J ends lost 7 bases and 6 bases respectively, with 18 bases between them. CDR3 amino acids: CASTGQTSRAEAFF. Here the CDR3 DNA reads TGTGCCAGCACTGGACAGACCAGTCGGGCTGAAGCTTTCTTT.

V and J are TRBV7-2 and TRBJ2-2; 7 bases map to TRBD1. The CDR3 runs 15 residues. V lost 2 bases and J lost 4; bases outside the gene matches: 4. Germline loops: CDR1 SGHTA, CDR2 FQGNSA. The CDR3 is CASSLFSGGTGELFF. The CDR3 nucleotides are TGTGCCAGCAGCTTATTTTCAGGGGGCACCGGGGAGCTGTTTTTT. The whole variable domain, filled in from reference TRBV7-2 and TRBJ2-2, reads GAGVSQSPSNKVTEKGKDVELRCDPISGHTALYWYRQSLGQGLEFLIYFQGNSAPDKSGLPSDRFSAERTGGSVSTLTIQRTQQEDSAVYLCASSLFSGGTGELFFGEGSRLTVL.

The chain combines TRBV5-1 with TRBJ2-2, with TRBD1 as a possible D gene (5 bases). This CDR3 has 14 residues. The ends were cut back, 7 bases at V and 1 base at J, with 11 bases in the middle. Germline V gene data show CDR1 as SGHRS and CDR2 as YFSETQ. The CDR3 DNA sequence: TGCGCCAGCGGGCCCCAGGGGAACACCGGGGAGCTGTTTTTT. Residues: CASGPQGNTGELFF. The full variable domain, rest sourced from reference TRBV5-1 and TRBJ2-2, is KAGVTQTPRYLIKTRGQQVTLSCSPISGHRSVSWYQQTPGQGLQFLFEYFSETQRNKGNFPGRFSGRQFSNSRSEMNVSTLELGDSALYLCASGPQGNTGELFFGEGSRLTVL.

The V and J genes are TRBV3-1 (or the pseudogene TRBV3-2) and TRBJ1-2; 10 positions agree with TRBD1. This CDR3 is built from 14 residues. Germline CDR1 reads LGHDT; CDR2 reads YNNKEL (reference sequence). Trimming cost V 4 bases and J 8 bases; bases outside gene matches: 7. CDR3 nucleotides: TGTGCCAGCAGCCGAGACGGGACAGGGGAAGGCTACACCTTC. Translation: CASSRDGTGEGYTF.

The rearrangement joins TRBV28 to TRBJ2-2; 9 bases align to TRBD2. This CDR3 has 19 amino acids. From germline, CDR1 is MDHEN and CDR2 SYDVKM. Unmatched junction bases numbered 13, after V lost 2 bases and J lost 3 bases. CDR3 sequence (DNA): TGTGCCAGCAGTTTAAGGGGGACTAGCTGGGGAACCTACACCGGGGAGCTGTTTTTT. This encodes CASSLRGTSWGTYTGELFF.

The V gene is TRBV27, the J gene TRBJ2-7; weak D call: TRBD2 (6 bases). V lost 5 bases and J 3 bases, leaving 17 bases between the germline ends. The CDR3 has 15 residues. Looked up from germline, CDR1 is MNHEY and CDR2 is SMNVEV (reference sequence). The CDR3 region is CASSRGDSISYEQYF. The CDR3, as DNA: TGTGCCAGCAGTCGAGGGGACTCCATAAGCTACGAGCAGTACTTC.

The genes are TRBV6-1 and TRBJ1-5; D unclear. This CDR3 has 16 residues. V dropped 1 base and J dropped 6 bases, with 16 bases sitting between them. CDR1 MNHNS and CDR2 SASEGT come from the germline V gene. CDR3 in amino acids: CASSEGAGLGSQPQHF. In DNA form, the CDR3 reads TGTGCCAGCAGTGAAGGGGCGGGGTTGGGAAGTCAGCCCCAGCATTTT.

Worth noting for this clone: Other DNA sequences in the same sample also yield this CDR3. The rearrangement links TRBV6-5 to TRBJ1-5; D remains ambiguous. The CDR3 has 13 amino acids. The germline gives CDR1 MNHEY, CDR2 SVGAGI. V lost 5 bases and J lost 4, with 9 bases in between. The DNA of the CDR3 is TGTGCCAGCAGTCGACAAGGTAATCAGCCCCAGCATTTT. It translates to CASSRQGNQPQHF.

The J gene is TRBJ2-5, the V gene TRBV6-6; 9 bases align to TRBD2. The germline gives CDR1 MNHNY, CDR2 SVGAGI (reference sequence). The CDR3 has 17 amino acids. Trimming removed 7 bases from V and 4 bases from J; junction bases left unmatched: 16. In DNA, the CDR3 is TGTGCCAGCACTCGAGCTAAGGGGACTAGCTCCCCAGAGACCCAGTACTTC. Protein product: CASTRAKGTSSPETQYF.